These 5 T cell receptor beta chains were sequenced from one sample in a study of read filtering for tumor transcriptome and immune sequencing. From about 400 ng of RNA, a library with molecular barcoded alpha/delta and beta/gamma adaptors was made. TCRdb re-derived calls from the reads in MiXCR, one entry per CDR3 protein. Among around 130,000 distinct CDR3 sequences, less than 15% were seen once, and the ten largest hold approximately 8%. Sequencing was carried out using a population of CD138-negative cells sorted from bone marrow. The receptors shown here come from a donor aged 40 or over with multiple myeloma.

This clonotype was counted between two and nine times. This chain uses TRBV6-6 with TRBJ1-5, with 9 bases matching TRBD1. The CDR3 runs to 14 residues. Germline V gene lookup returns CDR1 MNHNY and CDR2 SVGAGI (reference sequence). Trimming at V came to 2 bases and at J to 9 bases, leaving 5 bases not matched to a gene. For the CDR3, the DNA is TGTGCCAGCAGTTACCGACAGGGGGAGGGGCCCCAGCATTTT. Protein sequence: CASSYRQGEGPQHF.

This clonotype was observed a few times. The CDR3 bases are TGTGCCAGCAGCTCCCAACATACTAGCTCCAATGAGCAGTTCTTC. Its protein product is CASSSQHTSSNEQFF. The chain uses TRBV11-3 and TRBJ2-1; D perhaps matches TRBD2 (6 bases). The length of the CDR3 is 15 residues. CDR1 and CDR2 from the germline V gene are SGHNT and YENEEA. Deletions cut 4 bases from V and 6 bases from J, with 16 bases between.

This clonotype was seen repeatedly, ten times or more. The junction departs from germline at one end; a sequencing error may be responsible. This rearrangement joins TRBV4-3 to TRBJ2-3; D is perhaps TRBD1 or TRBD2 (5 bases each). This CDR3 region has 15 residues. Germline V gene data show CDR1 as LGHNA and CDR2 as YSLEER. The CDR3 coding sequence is TGCGCCAGCAGCCAAGATATCCGGGGCACAAATACGCAGTATTTT. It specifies CASSQDIRGTNTQYF.

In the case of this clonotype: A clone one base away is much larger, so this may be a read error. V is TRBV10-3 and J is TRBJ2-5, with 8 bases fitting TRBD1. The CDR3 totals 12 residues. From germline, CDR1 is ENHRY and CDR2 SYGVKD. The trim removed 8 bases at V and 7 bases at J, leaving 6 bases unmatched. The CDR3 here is CAIAGQGGTQYF. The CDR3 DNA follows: TGTGCCATCGCTGGACAGGGTGGGACCCAGTACTTC.

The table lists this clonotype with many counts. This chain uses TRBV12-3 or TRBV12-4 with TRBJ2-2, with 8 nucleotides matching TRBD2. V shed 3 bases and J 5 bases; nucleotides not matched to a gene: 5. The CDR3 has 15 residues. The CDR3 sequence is CASSFRGGKTGELFF. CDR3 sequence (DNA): TGTGCCAGCAGTTTTCGGGGGGGCAAAACCGGGGAGCTGTTTTTT.